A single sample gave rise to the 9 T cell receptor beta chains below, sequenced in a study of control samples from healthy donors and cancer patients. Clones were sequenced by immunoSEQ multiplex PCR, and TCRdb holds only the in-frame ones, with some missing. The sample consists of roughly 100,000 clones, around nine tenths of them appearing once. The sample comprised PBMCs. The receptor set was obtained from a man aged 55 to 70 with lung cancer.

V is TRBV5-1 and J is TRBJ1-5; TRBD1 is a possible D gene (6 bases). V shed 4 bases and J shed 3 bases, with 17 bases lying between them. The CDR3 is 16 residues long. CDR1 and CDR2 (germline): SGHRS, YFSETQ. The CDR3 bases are TGCGCCAGCAGCCAAAGCCCCGGGACACTCAATCAGCCCCAGCATTTT. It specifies CASSQSPGTLNQPQHF.

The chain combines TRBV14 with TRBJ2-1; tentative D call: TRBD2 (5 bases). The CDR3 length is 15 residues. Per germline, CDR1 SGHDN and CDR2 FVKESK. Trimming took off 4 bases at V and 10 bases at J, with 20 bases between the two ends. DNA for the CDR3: TGTGCCAGCAGCCGAGCGGACCTCTTTCCGGACGAGCAGTTCTTC. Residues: CASSRADLFPDEQFF.

The CDR3 here is CASSHGQGYEQYF. The CDR3 DNA sequence: TGTGCCAGCAGTCATGGACAGGGATACGAGCAGTACTTC. The chain recombines TRBV12-3 or TRBV12-4 with TRBJ2-7; TRBD1 aligns across 8 bases. J lost 4 bases, V lost 5 bases, and 4 bases had no gene match. The CDR3 runs 13 residues.

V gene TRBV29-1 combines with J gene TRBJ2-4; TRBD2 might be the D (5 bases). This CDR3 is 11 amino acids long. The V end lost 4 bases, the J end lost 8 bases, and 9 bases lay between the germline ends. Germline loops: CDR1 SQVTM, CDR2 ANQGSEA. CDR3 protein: CSVVSVDIQYF. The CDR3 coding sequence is TGCAGCGTTGTTAGCGTGGACATTCAGTACTTC.

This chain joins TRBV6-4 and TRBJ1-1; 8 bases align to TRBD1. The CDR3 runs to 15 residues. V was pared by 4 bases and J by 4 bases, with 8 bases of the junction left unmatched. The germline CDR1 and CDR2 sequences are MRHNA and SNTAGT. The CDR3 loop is CASSVRTGTGTEAFF. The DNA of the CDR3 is TGTGCCAGCAGTGTCCGGACAGGGACGGGCACTGAAGCTTTCTTT.

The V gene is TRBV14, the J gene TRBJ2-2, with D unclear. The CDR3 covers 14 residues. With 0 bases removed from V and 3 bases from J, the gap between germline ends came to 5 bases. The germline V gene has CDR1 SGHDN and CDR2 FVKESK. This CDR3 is CASSQEEYTGELFF. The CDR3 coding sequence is TGTGCCAGCAGCCAAGAAGAATACACCGGGGAGCTGTTTTTT.

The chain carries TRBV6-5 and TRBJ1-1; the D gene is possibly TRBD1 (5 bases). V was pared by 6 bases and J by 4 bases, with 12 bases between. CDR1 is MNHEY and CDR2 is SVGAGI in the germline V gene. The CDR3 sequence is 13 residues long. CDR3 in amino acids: CASREDISTEAFF. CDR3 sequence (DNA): TGTGCCAGCAGAGAGGACATCAGCACTGAAGCTTTCTTT.

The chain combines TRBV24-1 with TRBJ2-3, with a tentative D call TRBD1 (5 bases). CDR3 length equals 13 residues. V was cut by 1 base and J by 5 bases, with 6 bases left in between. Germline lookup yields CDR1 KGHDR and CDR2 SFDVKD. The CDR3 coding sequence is TGTGCCACCAGTGATTTACAGGAAGATACGCAGTATTTT. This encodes CATSDLQEDTQYF.

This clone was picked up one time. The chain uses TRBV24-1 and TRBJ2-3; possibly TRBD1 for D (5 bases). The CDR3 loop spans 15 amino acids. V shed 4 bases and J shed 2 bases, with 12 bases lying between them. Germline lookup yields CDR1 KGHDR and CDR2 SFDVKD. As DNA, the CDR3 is TGTGCCACCAGTGACCAGACAGAGCCCACAGATACGCAGTATTTT. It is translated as CATSDQTEPTDTQYF.